This TCR beta chain emerged from a study of cytomegalovirus exposure and HLA in healthy donors (dated by TCRdb to the late 2010s). Study-level background: A later analysis indicated that the 100 to 150 validation repertoires were generated on the platform also employed for the 700 or so repertoires of the first cohort. The study aimed to test whether cataloging public T cell receptors could reveal signatures of past pathogen exposure. Along with the roughly 610-subject first cohort, a separate validation cohort of over a hundred different subjects was used. The study combined high-throughput TCR immunosequencing, statistical association of individual TCRs with disease status, and machine learning to predict cytomegalovirus infection status.

Libraries were constructed by the immunoSEQ multiplex PCR assay. The authors' analysis ran thus. To diagnose cytomegalovirus status from the catalog of TCR beta chain sequences, a statistical classification framework was built. Here the immuneACCESS table is served through TCRdb, limited to in-frame sequences with V and J called. Missing clones are a known gap in these copies; in checked studies unresolved V genes cover under half, and the rest lacks a known reason. Clone size and the V and J calls come from that table; the DNA yielded D and trimming. For this sample there are roughly 56,000 clones; 75% to 95% appear just once. 2.2% of the sample goes to the ten largest clones. The CDR3, from cysteine to phenylalanine, totals 19 residues. The only DNA kept is the CDR3, 57 bases in frame from the first base. The germline V and J ends show losses of 1 base and 0 bases respectively, and no gene match explains 7 bases of the junction. The germline V gene encodes CDR1 KGHSH and CDR2 LQKENI.

About this clone: Its antigen is currently not known. The sample holds no much larger clone one base away, and base qualities are not on file.

What the research found in general, with its limitations: Of the cluster scores, roughly 95% were above 0 in a later analysis, which found that TCRs clustered in the first cohort also tended to co-occur in the 90 to 150 validation repertoires. In vitro tests confirmed that three of the cytomegalovirus-associated TCR beta chains recognize cytomegalovirus antigens. The validation cohort had no HLA typing available for a later analysis, so co-occurrence within that cohort was assessed over all 120 or so repertoires. Across donors, most TCR sequences were observed very rarely, whereas some public TCRs were present in many individuals. The authors suggested that the approach could potentially be extended to other disease states and immunological phenotypes. In both the original and validation cohorts, the classifier was reported to diagnose cytomegalovirus status with high specificity and sensitivity. The study gave a list of roughly 150 TCR beta chains associated with cytomegalovirus.

Donors formed part of the validation cohort, which comprised 120 subjects and was distinct from the first cohort of 666 subjects. The clonotype was recovered from a woman aged 25 to 39 in good health and CMV-seronegative. Input material: PBMCs. This chain joins TRBV18 to TRBJ1-3; 12 central nucleotides agree with TRBD1. The DNA sequence reads TGTGCCAGCTCACCACGGGGGACAGGGGGCTTTCTCTCTGGAAACACCATATATTTT. Its protein product is CASSPRGTGGFLSGNTIYF.